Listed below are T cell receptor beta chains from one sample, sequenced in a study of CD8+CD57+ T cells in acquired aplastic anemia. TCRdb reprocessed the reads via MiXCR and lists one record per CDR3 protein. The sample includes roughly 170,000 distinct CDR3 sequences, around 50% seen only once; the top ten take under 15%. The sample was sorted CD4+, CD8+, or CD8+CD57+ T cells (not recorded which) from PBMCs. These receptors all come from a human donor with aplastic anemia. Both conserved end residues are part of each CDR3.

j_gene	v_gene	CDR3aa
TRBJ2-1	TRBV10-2	CASSEWGLTRGLEQFF
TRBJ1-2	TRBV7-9	CASSLGTDHGYTF
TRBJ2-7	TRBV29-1	CSVASEAQYF
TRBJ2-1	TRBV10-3	CAIMGGKSYNEQFF
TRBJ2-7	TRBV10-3	CAISVQGGYEQYF
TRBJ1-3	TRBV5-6	CASSLGPFSGNTIYF
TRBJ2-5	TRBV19	CASRGLGETQYF
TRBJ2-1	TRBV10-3	CALRTGDDNEQFF
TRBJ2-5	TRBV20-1	CSASYYSKETQYF
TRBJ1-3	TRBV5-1	CASSLTGEAANTIYF
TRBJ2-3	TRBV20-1	CSARVGLAPDTQYF
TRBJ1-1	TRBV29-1	CSVPDGNTEAFF